This T cell receptor (beta chain) was sequenced in a study of blood T cells in healthy people across ages. Study results and limitations: Diversity estimates from one million T cells were considered underestimates.

Concerning this clonotype: What it binds is not known. One junction end disagrees with the germline gene, perhaps due to a read error.

It was with a sample-barcoded 5' primer and a J-beta primer mix that a second PCR of about 6 to 12 cycles was run. A single record per CDR3 protein comes from TCRdb applying MiXCR to the 5' RACE reads. Of around 1.5 million distinct CDR3 sequences listed, about 31% are singletons. Sample: blood. The TCR sequence derives from a woman aged 25 to 45 in good health.

CDR3 bases: TGTGCCAGCAGTTCCGGGGGGGCCACAGATGCGCAGTATTTT. This encodes CASSSGGATDAQYF. The chain recombines TRBV12-3 or TRBV12-4 with TRBJ2-3; TRBD2 agrees at 8 bases. The CDR3 is 14 amino acids.